A selection of T cell receptor beta chains follows, all from one sample in a study of cytotoxic CD8 clonotypes in ibrutinib-treated CLL. Only in-frame clones appear in the TCRdb table, and some are missing; sequencing was by immunoSEQ multiplex PCR. The table includes over 100,000 clones, about 58% detected once. This specimen consisted of PBMCs, obtained after 24 months of ibrutinib treatment. The receptors originated from a human donor with chronic lymphocytic leukemia. CDR3s include the opening cysteine and the closing phenylalanine or tryptophan. A D gene is named only where the DNA matches it firmly. For some rows the clone size is stated as once, few or many, or as a class when expanded; others skip it.

V	size	J	D	CDR3	DNA
TRBV30	-	TRBJ1-3	-	CAWSVGVVESLYF	TGTGCCTGGAGTGTGGGGGTTGTGGAATCTTTATATTTT
TRBV18	-	TRBJ1-2	-	CASSPQPGDMGAYGYTF	TGTGCCAGCTCACCACAACCGGGCGATATGGGGGCCTATGGCTACACCTTC
TRBV29-1	-	TRBJ2-2	TRBD1	CSVRDRGPQRTGELFF	TGCAGCGTTCGGGACAGGGGTCCCCAACGCACCGGGGAGCTGTTTTTT
TRBV11-3	few	TRBJ2-5	-	CASSLATQETQYF	TGTGCCAGCAGCTTGGCGACCCAAGAGACCCAGTACTTC
TRBV4-2	-	TRBJ2-1	TRBD2	CASSQELAGGPGEQFF	TGTGCCAGCAGCCAAGAACTAGCGGGGGGGCCGGGTGAGCAGTTCTTC
TRBV12-5	few	TRBJ1-1	TRBD1	CASGYGQGAAEAFF	TGTGCTAGTGGTTACGGACAGGGGGCTGCTGAAGCTTTCTTT
TRBV30	few	TRBJ2-2	-	CAWSVKANLRPGELFF	TGTGCCTGGAGTGTAAAGGCTAACCTTAGACCCGGGGAGCTGTTTTTT
TRBV29-1	-	TRBJ2-3	TRBD2	CSVEENLSGVSTDTQYF	TGCAGCGTTGAAGAAAACCTCAGCGGGGTTAGCACAGATACGCAGTATTTT
TRBV25-1	-	TRBJ2-3	TRBD1	CASTTGGIGTDTQYF	TGTGCCAGCACTACAGGGGGCATTGGCACAGATACGCAGTATTTT
TRBV9	-	TRBJ1-3	-	CASSVEAVPGNTIYF	TGTGCCAGCAGCGTAGAGGCTGTACCTGGAAACACCATATATTTT
TRBV5-1	-	TRBJ2-6	TRBD1	CASSLQGETLPGANVLTF	TGCGCCAGCAGCTTGCAGGGGGAAACTCTCCCTGGGGCCAACGTCCTGACTTTC
TRBV7-2	-	TRBJ2-1	TRBD1	CASSSLSGGREQFF	TGTGCCAGCAGCTCGTTATCAGGGGGCAGGGAGCAGTTCTTC
TRBV19	few	TRBJ1-6	-	CASSIDLNSPLHF	TGTGCCAGTAGTATAGATCTGAATTCACCCCTCCACTTT
TRBV11-3	few	TRBJ2-1	TRBD2	CASSWGLAGASEQFF	TGTGCCAGCAGCTGGGGACTAGCGGGGGCATCCGAGCAGTTCTTC
TRBV4-3	-	TRBJ2-7	TRBD2	CASSQDQASGGYEQYF	TGCGCCAGCAGCCAAGATCAGGCTAGCGGGGGCTACGAGCAGTACTTC
TRBV5-1	once	TRBJ2-2	TRBD2	CASRKWEGTTGELFF	TGCGCCAGCAGAAAATGGGAGGGGACGACCGGGGAGCTGTTTTTT
TRBV7-2	-	TRBJ2-1	-	CASSLTLRGDEQFF	TGTGCCAGCAGCTTAACCCTCCGAGGGGATGAGCAGTTCTTC
TRBV6-5	-	TRBJ1-2	-	CASRKGGIYGYTF	TGTGCCAGCAGGAAAGGGGGGATCTATGGCTACACCTTC
TRBV5-4	-	TRBJ2-5	TRBD1	CASSRTDRDQETQYF	TGTGCCAGCAGCCGGACGGACAGGGACCAAGAGACCCAGTACTTC
TRBV30	few	TRBJ1-1	TRBD1	CAWSVPDRVTEAFF	TGTGCCTGGAGTGTACCTGACAGGGTCACTGAAGCTTTCTTT
TRBV6-6	many	TRBJ1-5	-	CASSQGQPQHF	TGTGCCAGCAGCCAGGGACAGCCCCAGCATTTT
TRBV5-1	-	TRBJ2-1	-	CASSLDNPQNSYNEQFF	TGCGCCAGCAGCTTGGATAATCCGCAAAATTCCTACAATGAGCAGTTCTTC
TRBV2	-	TRBJ1-2	-	CATQHRQGYGYTF	TGTGCCACCCAGCACCGGCAGGGGTATGGCTACACCTTC
TRBV11-3	-	TRBJ2-1	TRBD1	CASSLDRDRVNNEQFF	TGTGCCAGCAGCTTAGACCGGGACAGGGTGAACAATGAGCAGTTCTTC
TRBV7-2	-	TRBJ2-7	TRBD1	CASSVTRDSYYEQYF	TGTGCCAGCAGCGTTACTAGGGACAGTTACTACGAGCAGTACTTC
TRBV7-9	-	TRBJ1-2	TRBD1	CASSLRRPGTGTSSDGYTF	TGTGCCAGCAGCTTAAGACGGCCAGGGACAGGGACATCGTCGGACGGCTACACCTTC
TRBV10-3	-	TRBJ2-5	-	CAISEGETQYF	TGTGCCATCAGTGAGGGGGAGACCCAGTACTTC
TRBV19	-	TRBJ1-1	-	CASTLQGVNTEAFF	TGTGCCAGTACTCTCCAGGGTGTGAACACTGAAGCTTTCTTT
TRBV27	-	TRBJ2-1	TRBD1	CASSEFRDRGHEQFF	TGTGCCAGCAGTGAATTCCGGGACAGGGGACATGAGCAGTTCTTC
TRBV7-6	-	TRBJ2-2	TRBD2	CASSRRLAGDTGELFF	TGTGCCAGCAGCCGGCGACTAGCGGGGGACACCGGGGAGCTGTTTTTT
TRBV2	-	TRBJ1-2	-	CASTLGVNYGYTF	TGTGCCAGCACTCTCGGAGTTAACTATGGCTACACCTTC
TRBV7-2	-	TRBJ1-6	-	CASTRDRNSPLHF	TGTGCCAGCACGAGGGATCGAAATTCACCCCTCCACTTT